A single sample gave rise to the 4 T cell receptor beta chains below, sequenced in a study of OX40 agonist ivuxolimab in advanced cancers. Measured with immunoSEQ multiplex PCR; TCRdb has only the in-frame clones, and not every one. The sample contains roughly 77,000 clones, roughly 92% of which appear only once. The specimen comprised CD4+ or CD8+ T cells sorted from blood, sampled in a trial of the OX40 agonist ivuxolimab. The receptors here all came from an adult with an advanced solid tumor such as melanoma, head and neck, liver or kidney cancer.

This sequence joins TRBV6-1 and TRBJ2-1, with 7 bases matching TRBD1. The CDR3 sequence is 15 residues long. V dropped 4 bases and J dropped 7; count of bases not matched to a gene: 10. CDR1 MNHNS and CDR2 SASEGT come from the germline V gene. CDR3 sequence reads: CASSVFPGQLNEQFF. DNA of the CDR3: TGTGCCAGCAGTGTATTCCCGGGACAGCTAAATGAGCAGTTCTTC.

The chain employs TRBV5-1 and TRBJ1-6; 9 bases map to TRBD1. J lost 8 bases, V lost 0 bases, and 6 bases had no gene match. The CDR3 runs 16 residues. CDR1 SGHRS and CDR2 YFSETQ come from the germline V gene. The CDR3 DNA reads TGCGCCAGCAGCTTGGGGGTGGGACAGGGAGATTCACCCCTCCACTTT. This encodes CASSLGVGQGDSPLHF.

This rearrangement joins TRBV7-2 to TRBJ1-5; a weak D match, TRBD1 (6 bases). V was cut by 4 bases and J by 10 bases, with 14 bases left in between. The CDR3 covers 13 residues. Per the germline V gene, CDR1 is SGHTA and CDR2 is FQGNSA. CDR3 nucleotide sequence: TGTGCCAGCAGCTACAACAGGGAGATACCCCAGCATTTT. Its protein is CASSYNREIPQHF.

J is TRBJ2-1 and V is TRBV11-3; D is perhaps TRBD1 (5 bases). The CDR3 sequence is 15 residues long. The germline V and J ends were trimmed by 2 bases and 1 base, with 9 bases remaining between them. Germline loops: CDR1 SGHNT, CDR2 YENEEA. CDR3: CASSLQGGSYNEQFF. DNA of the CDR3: TGTGCCAGCAGCTTACAGGGTGGGTCCTACAATGAGCAGTTCTTC.